Following are 4 T cell receptor beta chains from one sample sequenced in a study of post-analysis software for immune sequencing data. Study-wide results and caveats: In patients, TRBV5-6, TRBV5-1 and TRBV20-1 belonged to about five TRBV segments found more frequently than in controls.

Prepared TCR beta cDNA libraries contained unique molecular identifiers. TCRdb independently ran MiXCR on the PCR reads; one entry per CDR3 protein. The sample consists of hundreds of thousands of distinct CDR3 sequences, 40% to 50% of them appearing once. Their antigen targets remain unknown. Sequencing input: blood. These receptor sequences come from a girl aged 10-17 years with multiple sclerosis.

This clonotype was counted only a few times. The V call is TRBV13, the J call TRBJ2-1; D remains unclear. CDR1 and CDR2 (germline): PRHDT, FYEKMQ (reference sequence). The CDR3 loop spans 15 amino acids. Deletions cut 0 bases from V and 9 bases from J, with 15 bases between. This CDR3 is CASSLGFSWVGEQFF. CDR3 DNA sequence: TGTGCCAGCAGCTTAGGGTTCTCGTGGGTAGGTGAGCAGTTCTTC.

This clonotype was observed a few times. The chain combines TRBV20-1 with TRBJ2-3, with D possibly TRBD1 on 5 matching bases. CDR3 length: 13 residues. Trimming removed 6 bases at V and 4 bases at J, with 14 bases between. The germline CDR1 and CDR2 sequences are DFQATT and SNEGSKA (reference sequence). CDR3 region: CSAVTEKADTQYF. In DNA, the CDR3 is TGCAGTGCCGTGACAGAAAAGGCAGATACGCAGTATTTT.

The rearrangement links TRBV5-1 to TRBJ2-5, with D perhaps assigned TRBD1 or TRBD2 (5 bases each). The V end lost 3 bases, the J end lost 2 bases, and 11 bases lay between the germline ends. Germline CDR1 and CDR2: SGHRS and YFSETQ. The length of the CDR3 is 14 residues. In nucleotides, the CDR3 is TGCGCCAGCAGCTGGGGGACCGGGCAAGAGACCCAGTACTTC. Encoded protein: CASSWGTGQETQYF.

Only a few counts were recorded for this clonotype. In nucleotides, the CDR3 is TGCAGTGCTAGAGATAATAGACAGTACTACGAGCAGTACTTC. It codes for CSARDNRQYYEQYF. The V gene is TRBV20-1, the J gene TRBJ2-7, with D perhaps matching TRBD1 (5 bases). V lost 0 bases, J lost 3 bases, and 12 bases lay in between. Germline-derived CDR1 and CDR2 are DFQATT and SNEGSKA (reference sequence). The CDR3 is made up of 14 amino acids.